This T cell receptor beta chain was profiled in a study of blood T cell repertoires in COVID-19. V was trimmed by 4 bases and J by 4 bases, leaving 11 bases between them. Germline CDR1 is MGHDK and CDR2 is SYGVNS. This CDR3 comprises 14 residues. Libraries were prepared by immunoSEQ multiplex PCR; TCRdb keeps only in-frame clonotypes and omits some of them. The data show roughly 230,000 clones, roughly 80% seen once. The TCR sequence derives from a woman older than 75 with COVID-19, enrolled during active disease. The sample comprised peripheral blood. The chain uses TRBV25-1 and TRBJ1-3, with no clear D. The CDR3 bases are TGTGCCAGCAGTGGCGGACCGGGAGGAAACACCATATATTTT. It is translated as CASSGGPGGNTIYF.